This T cell receptor (beta chain) was identified during a study of blood T cell repertoires in COVID-19. Whole-study context: Samples taken during acute and convalescent COVID-19 were collected in the United States, Italy and Spain. The cDNA or gDNA used as material had been derived from T cells, B-cell-depleted T cells, or PBMCs.

The CDR3 consists of 15 residues. The germline V gene encodes CDR1 KGHSH and CDR2 LQKENI. V was shortened by 6 bases and J by 6 bases, with 17 bases between the two germline ends. As processed by the authors: Nucleated cell counts were estimated from reference gene primer amplification. Method: immunoSEQ multiplex PCR; TCRdb's copy keeps in-frame clones and lacks some. The V and J calls and the clone size are those of that table, but D and trimming were determined from the DNA. There are fewer than 200,000 clones in the sample; about four fifths occur only once, and under 8% lies in the top ten. This sequence joins TRBV18 and TRBJ2-2, with D possibly matching TRBD2 (6 bases). The receptor was derived from a man between 60 and 75 years old with acute or convalescent COVID-19. Material: peripheral blood. Here the CDR3 DNA reads TGTGCCAGCTCCCAGAGAGGAGGGGCCGCCGGGGAGCTGTTTTTT. It is translated as CASSQRGGAAGELFF.